The source of this TCR beta chain is a study of T-cell reconstitution after alpha-beta-depleted transplantation in children. Whole-study results and caveats: T-cell numbers and diversity, one year after transplant, stemmed largely from T cells that were newly produced. After transplant, at about two months, alpha-beta T cells were reportedly derived from several hundred expanded graft clones.

With regard to this clonotype: Its target is not known.

J gave up 5 bases and V 0 bases, and 14 bases lay outside the gene matches. The CDR3 is made up of 18 amino acids. CDR1 is MNHEY and CDR2 is SVGAGI in the germline V gene. Preparation of the TCRbeta library involved a method that used unique molecular identifiers. TCRdb re-called the PCR reads through MiXCR, storing one row per CDR3 protein. The repertoire holds about 500,000 distinct CDR3 sequences, approximately 10% seen once, with 14% in the top ten. The sequence was obtained from a female patient aged 2-15 years who had a stem cell transplant for aplastic anemia, so the T cells may come from the graft donor. Source: PBMCs, mostly from graft donor cells, taken 180 days after TCRalphabeta/CD19-depleted stem cell transplant. The V call is TRBV6-5, the J call TRBJ2-3; 7 nucleotides match TRBD2. The CDR3 sequence: CASSYSFLAVGGIDTQYF. CDR3 nucleotide sequence: TGTGCCAGCAGTTACTCGTTCCTAGCGGTTGGGGGGATAGATACGCAGTATTTT.